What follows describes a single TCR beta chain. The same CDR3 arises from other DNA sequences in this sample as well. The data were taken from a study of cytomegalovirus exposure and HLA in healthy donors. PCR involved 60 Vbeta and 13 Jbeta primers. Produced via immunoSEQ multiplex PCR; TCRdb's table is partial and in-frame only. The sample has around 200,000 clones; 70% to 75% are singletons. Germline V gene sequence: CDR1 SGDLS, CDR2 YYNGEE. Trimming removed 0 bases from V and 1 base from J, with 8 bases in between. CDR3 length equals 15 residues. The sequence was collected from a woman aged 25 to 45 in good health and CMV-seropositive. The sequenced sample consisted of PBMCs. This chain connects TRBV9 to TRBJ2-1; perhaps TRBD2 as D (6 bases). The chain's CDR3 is CASSVGGGSYNEQFF. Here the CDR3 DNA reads TGTGCCAGCAGCGTAGGAGGAGGGTCCTACAATGAGCAGTTCTTC.